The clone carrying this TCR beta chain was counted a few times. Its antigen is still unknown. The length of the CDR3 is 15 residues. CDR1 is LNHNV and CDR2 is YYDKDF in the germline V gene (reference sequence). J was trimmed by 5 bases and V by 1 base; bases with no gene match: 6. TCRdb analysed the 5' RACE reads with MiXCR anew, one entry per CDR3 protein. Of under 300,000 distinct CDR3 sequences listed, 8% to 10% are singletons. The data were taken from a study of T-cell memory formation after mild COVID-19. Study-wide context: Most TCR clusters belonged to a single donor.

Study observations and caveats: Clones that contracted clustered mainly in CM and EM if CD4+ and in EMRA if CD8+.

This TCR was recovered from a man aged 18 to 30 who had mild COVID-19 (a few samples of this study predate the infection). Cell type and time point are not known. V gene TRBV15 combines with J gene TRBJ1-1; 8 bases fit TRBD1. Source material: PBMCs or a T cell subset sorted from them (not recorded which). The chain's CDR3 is CATSRVGQGGTEAFF. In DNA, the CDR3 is TGTGCCACCAGCAGAGTTGGACAGGGAGGGACTGAAGCTTTCTTT.